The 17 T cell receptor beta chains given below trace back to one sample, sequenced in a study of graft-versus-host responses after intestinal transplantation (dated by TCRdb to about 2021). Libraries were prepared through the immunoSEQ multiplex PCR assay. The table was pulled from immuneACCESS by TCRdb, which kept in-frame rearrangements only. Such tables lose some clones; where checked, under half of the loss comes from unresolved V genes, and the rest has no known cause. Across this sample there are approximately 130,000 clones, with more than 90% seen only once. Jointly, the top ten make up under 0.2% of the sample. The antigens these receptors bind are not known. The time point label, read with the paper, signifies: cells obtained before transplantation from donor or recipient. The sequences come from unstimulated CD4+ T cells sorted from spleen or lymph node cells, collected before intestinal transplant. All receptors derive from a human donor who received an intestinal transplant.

CDR3 DNA sequence: TGTGCCAGTAGGGGAGGGGTTTGGGACACTGAAGCTTTCTTT. This translates into CASRGGVWDTEAFF. The chain links TRBV19 to TRBJ1-1; D is perhaps TRBD1 (5 bases). Trimming took off 6 bases at V and 3 bases at J, with 14 bases between the two ends. From germline, CDR1 is LNHDA and CDR2 SQIVND (reference sequence). This CDR3 is 14 amino acids long.

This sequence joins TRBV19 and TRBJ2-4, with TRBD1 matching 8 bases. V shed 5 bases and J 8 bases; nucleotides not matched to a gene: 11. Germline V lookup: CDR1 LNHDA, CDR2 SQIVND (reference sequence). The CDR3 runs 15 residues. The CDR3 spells CASSLKGQAGHIQYF. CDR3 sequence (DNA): TGTGCCAGTAGTCTCAAGGGACAGGCCGGGCACATTCAGTACTTC.

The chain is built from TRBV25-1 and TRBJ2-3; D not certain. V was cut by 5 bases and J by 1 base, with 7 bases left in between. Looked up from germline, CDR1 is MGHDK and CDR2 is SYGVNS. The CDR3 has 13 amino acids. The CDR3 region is CASSRSGTDTQYF. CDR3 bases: TGTGCCAGCAGTCGAAGCGGCACAGATACGCAGTATTTT.

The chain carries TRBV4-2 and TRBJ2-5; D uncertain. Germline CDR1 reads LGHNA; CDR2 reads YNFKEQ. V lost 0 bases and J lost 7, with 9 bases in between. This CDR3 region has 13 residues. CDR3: CASSQEGTRTQYF. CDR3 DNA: TGTGCCAGCAGCCAAGAGGGAACACGGACCCAGTACTTC.

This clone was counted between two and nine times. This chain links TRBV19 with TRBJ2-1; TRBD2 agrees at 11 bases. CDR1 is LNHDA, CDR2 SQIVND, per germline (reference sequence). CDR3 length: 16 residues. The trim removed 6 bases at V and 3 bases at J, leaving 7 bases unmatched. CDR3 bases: TGTGCCAGTAGACCGATCGGGACTAGCGGCTACAATGAGCAGTTCTTC. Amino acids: CASRPIGTSGYNEQFF.

CDR3 sequence reads: CASSLAVTSEFYNEQFF. The CDR3 DNA reads TGCGCCAGCAGCTTGGCGGTGACTAGCGAATTTTACAATGAGCAGTTCTTC. The rearrangement links TRBV5-1 to TRBJ2-1; 8 nucleotides align to TRBD2. The CDR3 loop spans 17 amino acids. The ends lost 0 bases at V and 4 bases at J; junction bases unmatched: 9. The germline V gene encodes CDR1 SGHRS and CDR2 YFSETQ.

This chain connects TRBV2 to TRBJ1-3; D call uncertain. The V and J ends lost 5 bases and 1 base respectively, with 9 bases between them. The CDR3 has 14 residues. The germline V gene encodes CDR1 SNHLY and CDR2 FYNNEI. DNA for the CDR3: TGTGCCAGCAGTCGTTCGCTGTCTGGAAACACCATATATTTT. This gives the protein CASSRSLSGNTIYF.

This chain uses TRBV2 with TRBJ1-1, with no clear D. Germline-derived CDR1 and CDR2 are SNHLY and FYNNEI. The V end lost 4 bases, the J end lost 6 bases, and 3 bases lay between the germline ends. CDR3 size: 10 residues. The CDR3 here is CASSGSEAFF. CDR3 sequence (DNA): TGTGCCAGCAGTGGGTCTGAAGCTTTCTTT.

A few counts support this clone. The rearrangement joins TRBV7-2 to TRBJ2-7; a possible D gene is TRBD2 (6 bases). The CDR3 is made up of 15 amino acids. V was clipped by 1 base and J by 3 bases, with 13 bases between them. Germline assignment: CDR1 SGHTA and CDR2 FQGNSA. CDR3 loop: CASSLEPGGYYEQYF. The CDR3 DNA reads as TGTGCCAGCAGCTTAGAGCCAGGAGGGTACTACGAGCAGTACTTC.

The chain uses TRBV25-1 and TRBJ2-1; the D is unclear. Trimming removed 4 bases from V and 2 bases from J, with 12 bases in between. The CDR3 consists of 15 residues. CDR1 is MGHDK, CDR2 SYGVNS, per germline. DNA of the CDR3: TGTGCCAGCAGTGCGTCACGGAGTCCCTACAATGAGCAGTTCTTC. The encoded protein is CASSASRSPYNEQFF.

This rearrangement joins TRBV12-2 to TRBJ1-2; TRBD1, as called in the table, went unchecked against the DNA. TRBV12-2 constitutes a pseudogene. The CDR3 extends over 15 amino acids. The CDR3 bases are TGTGCAAGTCGTTTACCCACAGGGGGCGGCTATGGCTACACCTTC. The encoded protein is CASRLPTGGGYGYTF.

The CDR3 protein is CASSLDRRQTEAFF. CDR3 nucleotide sequence: TGTGCCAGCAGCTTGGACAGGCGGCAGACTGAAGCTTTCTTT. J is TRBJ1-1 and V is TRBV5-6; a possible D gene is TRBD1 (5 bases). V was cut by 0 bases and J by 5 bases, with 11 bases left in between. Germline V gene sequence: CDR1 SGHDT, CDR2 YYEEEE. This CDR3 has 14 amino acids.

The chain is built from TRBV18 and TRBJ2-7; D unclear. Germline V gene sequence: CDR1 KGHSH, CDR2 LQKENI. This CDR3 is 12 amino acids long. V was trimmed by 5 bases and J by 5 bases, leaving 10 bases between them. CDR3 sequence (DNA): TGTGCCAGCTCAGACGACCGAAACGAGCAGTACTTC. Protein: CASSDDRNEQYF.

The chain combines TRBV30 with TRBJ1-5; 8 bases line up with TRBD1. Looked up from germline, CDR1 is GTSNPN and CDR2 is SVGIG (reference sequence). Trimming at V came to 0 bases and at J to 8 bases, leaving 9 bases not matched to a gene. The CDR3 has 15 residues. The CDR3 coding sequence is TGTGCCTGGAGTGTAGGAGCAGGGGGCAGGGAGCCCCAGCATTTT. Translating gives CAWSVGAGGREPQHF. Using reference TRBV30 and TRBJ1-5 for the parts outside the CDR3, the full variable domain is SQTIHQWPATLVQPVGSPLSLECTVEGTSNPNLYWYRQAAGRGLQLLFYSVGIGQISSEVPQNLSASRPQDRQFILSSKKLLLSDSGFYLCAWSVGAGGREPQHFGDGTRLSIL.

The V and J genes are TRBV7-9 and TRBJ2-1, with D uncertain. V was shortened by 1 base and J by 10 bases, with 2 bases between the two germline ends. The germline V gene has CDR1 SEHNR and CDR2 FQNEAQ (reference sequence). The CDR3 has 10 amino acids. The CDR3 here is CASSLGEQFF. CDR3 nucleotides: TGTGCCAGCAGCTTAGGAGAGCAGTTCTTC.

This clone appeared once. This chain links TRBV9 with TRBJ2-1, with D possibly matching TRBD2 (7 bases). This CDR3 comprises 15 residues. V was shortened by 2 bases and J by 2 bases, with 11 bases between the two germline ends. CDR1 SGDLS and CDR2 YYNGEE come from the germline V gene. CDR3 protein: CASSVGRGAYNEQFF. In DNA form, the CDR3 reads TGTGCCAGCAGCGTGGGGAGGGGGGCCTACAATGAGCAGTTCTTC.

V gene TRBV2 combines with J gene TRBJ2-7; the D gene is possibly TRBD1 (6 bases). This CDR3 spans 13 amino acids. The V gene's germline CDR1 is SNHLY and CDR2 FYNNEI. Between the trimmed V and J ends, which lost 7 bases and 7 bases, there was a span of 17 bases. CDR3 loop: CASTLEGEMEQYF. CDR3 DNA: TGTGCCAGCACCCTCGAGGGGGAAATGGAGCAGTACTTC.